The 9 T cell receptor beta chains below come from one sample, sequenced in a study of cytomegalovirus exposure and HLA in healthy donors. The PCR made use of 60 Vbeta and 13 Jbeta primers. Only in-frame clones appear in the TCRdb table, and some are missing; sequencing was by immunoSEQ multiplex PCR. The sample contains 150,000 to 200,000 clones, 75% to 85% of which appear only once. Sample: PBMCs. Receptors were obtained from a boy between 10 and 17 years old in good health and CMV-seronegative.

This clone has more than one count but fewer than ten. At one end the junction does not follow the germline gene, possibly because of a read error. V is TRBV5-1 and J is TRBJ2-2; D may be TRBD2 (5 bases). The CDR3 spans 11 residues. Germline V gene sequence: CDR1 SGHRS, CDR2 YFSETQ. CDR3 bases: TGCGCCAGCAGCAAGTCCGGGGAGCTGCTTTTT. It is translated as CASSKSGELLF.

The chain uses TRBV5-6 and TRBJ1-4, with 7 bases aligning to TRBD1. Germline V gene lookup returns CDR1 SGHDT and CDR2 YYEEEE. This CDR3 is built from 17 residues. Germline trimming cut 7 bases from V and 6 bases from J; bases unmatched to any gene: 18. CDR3 in amino acids: CASPKWTNRGGDEKLFF. The CDR3 nucleotides are TGTGCCAGCCCGAAATGGACGAACAGGGGCGGAGATGAAAAACTGTTTTTT. Full variable domain (rest looked up from reference TRBV5-6 and TRBJ1-4): DAGVTQSPTHLIKTRGQQVTLRCSPKSGHDTVSWYQQALGQGPQFIFQYYEEEERQRGNFPDRFSGHQFPNYSSELNVNALLLGDSALYLCASPKWTNRGGDEKLFFGSGTQLSVL.

In DNA, the CDR3 is TGTGCCTGTTCCAGGGAGGGATACACTGAAGCTTTCTTT. It specifies CACSREGYTEAFF. This chain connects TRBV30 to TRBJ1-1, with D possibly being TRBD1 (5 bases). Trimming took off 6 bases at V and 3 bases at J, with 14 bases between the two ends. There are 13 residues in the CDR3. CDR1 is GTSNPN, CDR2 SVGIG, per germline (reference sequence).

This clone was detected only once. Other DNA sequences in this sample translate to the same CDR3. The rearrangement uses TRBV9 and TRBJ1-5; D unresolved. The ends were cut back, 3 bases at V and 2 bases at J, with 9 bases in the middle. Germline values: CDR1 SGDLS, CDR2 YYNGEE. This CDR3 contains 14 residues. CDR3 residues: CASSAGRGNQPQHF. The CDR3 DNA is TGTGCCAGCAGCGCCGGTAGAGGCAATCAGCCCCAGCATTTT.

The chain carries TRBV6-5 and TRBJ2-6; no clear D gene. Germline loops: CDR1 MNHEY, CDR2 SVGAGI. Trimming pared 8 bases from V and 1 base from J, leaving 3 bases between. This CDR3 has 12 residues. The CDR3 is CASQSGANVLTF. The CDR3 DNA follows: TGTGCCAGCCAGTCTGGGGCCAACGTCCTGACTTTC.

J is TRBJ2-2 and V is TRBV11-3; the D is unclear. The V and J ends lost 6 bases and 6 bases respectively, with 8 bases between them. The CDR3 length is 12 residues. CDR1 is SGHNT and CDR2 is YENEEA in the germline V gene. Here the CDR3 reads CASSSGSGELFF. The CDR3 coding sequence is TGTGCCAGCAGTTCCGGGTCCGGGGAGCTGTTTTTT.

The rearrangement joins TRBV6-1 to TRBJ1-1, with D tentatively TRBD1 (6 bases). The CDR3 runs 16 residues. The germline gives CDR1 MNHNS, CDR2 SASEGT. With 2 bases removed from V and 0 bases from J, the gap between germline ends came to 13 bases. The DNA of the CDR3 is TGTGCCAGCAGTGAATCCGGGACATTTATGAACACTGAAGCTTTCTTT. Translated: CASSESGTFMNTEAFF.

The rearrangement joins TRBV28 to TRBJ2-7, with 8 bases aligning to TRBD2. V shed 4 bases and J 1 base; nucleotides not matched to a gene: 18. Germline V gene lookup returns CDR1 MDHEN and CDR2 SYDVKM. The CDR3 is 19 amino acids. Here the CDR3 reads CASSSPGTSLGVGSYEQYF. The CDR3 coding sequence is TGTGCCAGCAGTTCCCCCGGGACTAGTCTCGGAGTAGGGTCCTACGAGCAGTACTTC.

This clone has only a few counts. This sequence joins TRBV6-1 and TRBJ1-4; TRBD1 aligns across 10 bases. CDR3 length: 13 residues. The germline V gene encodes CDR1 MNHNS and CDR2 SASEGT. The J segment lost 8 bases and the V segment lost 7 bases, leaving 4 bases of the junction unmatched. CDR3 in amino acids: CASKGQGREKLFF. In DNA, the CDR3 is TGTGCCAGCAAGGGACAGGGGAGAGAAAAACTGTTTTTT.